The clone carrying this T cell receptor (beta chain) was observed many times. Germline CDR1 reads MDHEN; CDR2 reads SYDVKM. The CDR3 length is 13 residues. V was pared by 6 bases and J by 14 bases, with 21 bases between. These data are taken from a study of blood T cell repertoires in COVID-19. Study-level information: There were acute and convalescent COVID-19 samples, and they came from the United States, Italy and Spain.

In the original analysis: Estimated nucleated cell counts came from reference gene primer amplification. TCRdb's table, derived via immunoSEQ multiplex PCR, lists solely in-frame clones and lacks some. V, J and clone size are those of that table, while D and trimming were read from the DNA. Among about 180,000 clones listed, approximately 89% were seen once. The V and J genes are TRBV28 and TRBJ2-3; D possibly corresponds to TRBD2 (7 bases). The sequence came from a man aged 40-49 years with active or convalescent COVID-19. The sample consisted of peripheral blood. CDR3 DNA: TGTGCCAGCAGATCAGGGGAGGGGTTGGCACGGTATTTT. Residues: CASRSGEGLARYF.